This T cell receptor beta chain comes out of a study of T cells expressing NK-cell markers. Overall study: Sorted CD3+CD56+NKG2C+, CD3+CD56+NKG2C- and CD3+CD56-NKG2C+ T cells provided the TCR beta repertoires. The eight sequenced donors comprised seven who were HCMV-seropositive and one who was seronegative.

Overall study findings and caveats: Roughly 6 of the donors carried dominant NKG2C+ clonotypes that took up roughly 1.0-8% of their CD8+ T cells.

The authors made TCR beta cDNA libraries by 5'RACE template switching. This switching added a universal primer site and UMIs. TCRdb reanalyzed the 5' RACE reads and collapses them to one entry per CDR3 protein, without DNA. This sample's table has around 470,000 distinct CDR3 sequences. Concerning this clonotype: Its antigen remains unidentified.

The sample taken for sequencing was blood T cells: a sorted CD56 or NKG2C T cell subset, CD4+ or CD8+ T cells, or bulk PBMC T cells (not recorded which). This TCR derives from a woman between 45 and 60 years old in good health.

The CDR3 spells CATSLRDTQGDTQYF. The chain is built from TRBV24-1 and TRBJ2-3; TCRdb proposes TRBD1, but this gene call is untestable without DNA. The CDR3 runs 15 residues. Germline values: CDR1 KGHDR, CDR2 SFDVKD.